This TCR beta chain stems from a study of blood T cell repertoires in COVID-19. V dropped 5 bases and J dropped 4; count of bases not matched to a gene: 6. The germline V gene has CDR1 MNHEY and CDR2 SVGEGT. The CDR3 length is 15 residues. TCRdb keeps only in-frame clones here, not all; method: immunoSEQ multiplex PCR. The sample holds about 310,000 clones, 89% seen once. The V and J genes are TRBV6-2 or TRBV6-3 and TRBJ1-5; 9 bases map to TRBD1. The sequence was collected from a woman aged 35 to 49 who had recovered from COVID-19. Material for sequencing was PBMCs or T cells enriched from blood (not recorded which). CDR3 nucleotides: TGTGCCAGCAGTCCAACAGGGGGCCGAAATCAGCCCCAGCATTTT. Translating it yields CASSPTGGRNQPQHF.